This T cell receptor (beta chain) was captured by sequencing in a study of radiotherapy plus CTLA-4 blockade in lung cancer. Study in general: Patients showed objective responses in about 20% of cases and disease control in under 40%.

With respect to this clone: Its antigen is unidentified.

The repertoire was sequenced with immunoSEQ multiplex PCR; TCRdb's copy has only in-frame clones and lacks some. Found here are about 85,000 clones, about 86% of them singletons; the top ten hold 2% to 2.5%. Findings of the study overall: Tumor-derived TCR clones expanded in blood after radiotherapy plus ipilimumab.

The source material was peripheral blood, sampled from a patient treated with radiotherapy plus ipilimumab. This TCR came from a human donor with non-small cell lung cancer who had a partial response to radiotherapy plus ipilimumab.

The CDR3 bases are TGTGCCAGTAAACCGGGACTAGCGTCCAATGAGCAGTTCTTC. It is translated as CASKPGLASNEQFF. This chain connects TRBV19 to TRBJ2-1; TRBD2 matches at 10 bases. CDR3 length equals 14 residues. From germline, CDR1 is LNHDA and CDR2 SQIVND (reference sequence). The V and J ends lost 7 bases and 6 bases, in that order; junction bases with no gene match: 6.